Listed here are 3 T cell receptor beta chains from one sample, sequenced in a study of neurological immune-mediated disorders. TCRdb re-called the 5' RACE reads through MiXCR, storing one row per CDR3 protein. The sample holds under 80,000 distinct CDR3 sequences, about 9.4% seen once. Input material: PBMCs. The receptors derive from a man aged 50 to 59 in good health.

The rearrangement uses TRBV5-1 and TRBJ2-1; 10 nucleotides align to TRBD2. The V gene's germline CDR1 is SGHRS and CDR2 YFSETQ. The CDR3 loop spans 19 amino acids. The V gene end was trimmed by 6 bases and the J gene end by 1 base; junction bases not matched to a gene: 16. The CDR3 protein is CASIPEGGTSETSYNEQFF. For the CDR3, the DNA is TGCGCCAGCATCCCCGAGGGGGGGACTAGCGAAACTTCCTACAATGAGCAGTTCTTC.

Note on this clonotype: The germline gene is not matched at one end of the junction; a read error may be the cause. V and J are TRBV7-9 and TRBJ1-4; 7 bases are shared with TRBD1. The length of the CDR3 is 16 residues. Germline V gene sequence: CDR1 SEHNR, CDR2 FQNEAQ (reference sequence). The CDR3 loop is CASSRRDSATNEKLLF. DNA of the CDR3: TGTGCCAGCAGCCGCCGGGACAGCGCAACTAATGAAAAACTGCTTTTT.

The chain recombines TRBV20-1 with TRBJ2-3, with D possibly TRBD1 on 5 matching bases. Trimming pared 4 bases from V and 2 bases from J, leaving 7 bases between. CDR1 and CDR2 (germline): DFQATT, SNEGSKA (reference sequence). The CDR3 length is 12 residues. The CDR3 loop is CSAIGDTDTQYF. CDR3 in DNA: TGCAGTGCTATAGGGGACACAGATACGCAGTATTTT.